This T cell receptor (beta chain) emerged from a study of patients and donors after allogeneic stem cell transplantation. Using its own MiXCR run on the RT-PCR reads, TCRdb lists one record per CDR3 protein. This table has roughly 40,000 distinct CDR3 sequences, roughly 30% appearing once. Trimming cost V 4 bases and J 5 bases, with 9 bases left between them. Germline-derived CDR1 and CDR2 are LGHDT and YNNKEL (reference sequence). The CDR3 runs 13 residues. This clonotype was seen more than once but under ten times. V usage is TRBV3-1 and J usage is TRBJ1-5, with D uncertain. The sequenced sample was blood, either unsorted or a sorted T cell fraction (not recorded which). The sequence came from a human donor who was either an allogeneic HSCT recipient or a stem cell or donor lymphocyte infusion donor (not recorded which). It is not recorded whose cells these are; they may come from a transplant donor. CDR3 in amino acids: CASSRRTHQPQHF. In DNA, the CDR3 is TGTGCCAGCAGCCGCCGGACTCATCAGCCCCAGCATTTT.